A selection of T cell receptor beta chains follows, all from one sample in a study of T cell repertoires in cytomegalovirus infection. TCRdb reanalysed the reads using MiXCR and keeps one entry per CDR3 protein. This table holds roughly 600,000 distinct CDR3 sequences, 24% found once. The material sequenced was CD8+ T cells from PBMCs. The receptors come from a human donor in good health (CMV status not recorded). Some clones in this sample may be carry-over from other donors' samples. Both conserved end residues are part of each CDR3. Fields, in order: D gene, J gene, V gene, clone size, CDR3 protein, CDR3 DNA. The D gene is left open where the match is weak. Size tells how often a clone was seen (once, few, many) or the class of an expanded clone, and some rows leave it out.

D gene: TRBD1; J gene: TRBJ2-1; V gene: TRBV7-2; clone size: many; CDR3 protein: CASSSRTGGYDEQFF; CDR3 DNA: TGTGCCAGCAGCTCCCGGACAGGGGGATACGATGAGCAGTTCTTC
D gene: .; J gene: TRBJ2-5; V gene: TRBV2; clone size: few; CDR3 protein: CASRGKAQYF; CDR3 DNA: TGTGCCAGCAGGGGGAAGGCCCAGTACTTC
D gene: TRBD1; J gene: TRBJ1-2; V gene: TRBV20-1; clone size: few; CDR3 protein: CSARDEPGQGYYGYTF; CDR3 DNA: TGCAGTGCTAGAGACGAACCGGGACAGGGATACTATGGCTACACCTTC
D gene: TRBD1; J gene: TRBJ1-1; V gene: TRBV7-9; clone size: many; CDR3 protein: CASSLGLLVGTANTEAFF; CDR3 DNA: TGTGCCAGCAGCTTAGGATTATTGGTAGGGACAGCGAACACTGAAGCTTTCTTT
D gene: .; J gene: TRBJ1-1; V gene: TRBV10-3; clone size: few; CDR3 protein: CAISESGLGLTEAFF; CDR3 DNA: TGTGCCATCAGTGAGTCCGGGTTGGGGCTCACTGAAGCTTTCTTT
D gene: .; J gene: TRBJ1-1; V gene: TRBV7-4; clone size: once; CDR3 protein: CASSFSLIQVMNTEAFF; CDR3 DNA: TGTGCCAGCAGCTTTTCACTGATACAGGTGATGAACACTGAAGCTTTCTTT
D gene: .; J gene: TRBJ2-2; V gene: TRBV7-9; clone size: .; CDR3 protein: CASTLRPGANTGELFF; CDR3 DNA: TGTGCCAGCACCTTGAGACCGGGGGCGAACACCGGGGAGCTGTTTTTT
D gene: TRBD1; J gene: TRBJ2-1; V gene: TRBV19; clone size: few; CDR3 protein: CASNFRDRVRDEQFF; CDR3 DNA: TGTGCCAGTAACTTCCGGGACAGGGTGAGGGATGAGCAGTTCTTC
D gene: TRBD1; J gene: TRBJ2-7; V gene: TRBV27; clone size: few; CDR3 protein: CASTSGGDEQYF; CDR3 DNA: TGTGCCAGCACATCAGGGGGCGACGAGCAGTACTTC
D gene: .; J gene: TRBJ1-1; V gene: TRBV6-2/TRBV6-3; clone size: many; CDR3 protein: CASTITVRTEAFF; CDR3 DNA: TGTGCCAGCACCATAACAGTTCGCACTGAAGCTTTCTTT
D gene: .; J gene: TRBJ1-1; V gene: TRBV12-3/TRBV12-4; clone size: many; CDR3 protein: CASSLDIFLEAFF; CDR3 DNA: TGTGCCAGCAGTTTGGATATTTTCTTAGAAGCTTTCTTT
D gene: .; J gene: TRBJ2-1; V gene: TRBV7-2; clone size: many; CDR3 protein: CASSLEATYSYNEQFF; CDR3 DNA: TGTGCCAGCAGCTTAGAGGCCACCTACTCCTACAATGAGCAGTTCTTC
D gene: .; J gene: TRBJ1-3; V gene: TRBV12-5; clone size: .; CDR3 protein: CASGLVLADGSGNTIYF; CDR3 DNA: TGTGCTAGTGGTTTGGTACTGGCAGACGGCTCTGGAAACACCATATATTTT
D gene: .; J gene: TRBJ1-2; V gene: TRBV7-8; clone size: many; CDR3 protein: CASSPATNYGYTF; CDR3 DNA: TGTGCCAGCAGCCCCGCGACCAACTATGGCTACACCTTC
D gene: .; J gene: TRBJ2-1; V gene: TRBV7-6; clone size: many; CDR3 protein: CASSPGVSSYNEQFF; CDR3 DNA: TGTGCCAGCAGCCCCGGGGTAAGCTCCTACAATGAGCAGTTCTTC